The clone carrying this T cell receptor beta chain was observed a few times. The sample is drawn from a study of blood T cell repertoires in COVID-19. Study-level background: Collection of acute and convalescent COVID-19 samples took place in the United States, Italy and Spain. In each case, the material was cDNA or gDNA derived from T cells, B-cell-depleted T cells, or PBMCs.

This CDR3 contains 15 residues. With 5 bases removed from V and 1 base from J, the gap between germline ends came to 14 bases. Germline-derived CDR1 and CDR2 are SGHTA and FQGNSA. Per the authors' pipeline: Reference gene primer amplification gave nucleated cell count estimates. Using immunoSEQ multiplex PCR, the repertoire was profiled, and TCRdb retains in-frame clones only, with some absent. V and J calls and clone size are given by that table; D and trimming were obtained from the DNA. The sample has over 300,000 clones, around 91% seen once. V and J are TRBV7-2 and TRBJ1-1; unclear D gene. The clonotype originates from a man aged 18 to 30 with active or convalescent COVID-19. Sequenced: peripheral blood. The CDR3 DNA reads TGTGCCAGCAGCCCCGGACCTCGGGGGAACACTGAAGCTTTCTTT. It codes for CASSPGPRGNTEAFF. The full variable domain, rest sourced from reference TRBV7-2 and TRBJ1-1, is GAGVSQSPSNKVTEKGKDVELRCDPISGHTALYWYRQSLGQGLEFLIYFQGNSAPDKSGLPSDRFSAERTGGSVSTLTIQRTQQEDSAVYLCASSPGPRGNTEAFFGQGTRLTVV.